This paragraph reports one TCR beta chain. The germline V gene has CDR1 SGHAT and CDR2 FQNNGV. The V segment lost 5 bases and the J segment 6 bases; nucleotides outside the gene matches: 13. The CDR3 sequence is 18 residues long. The sample comes from a study of T-cell reconstitution after alpha-beta-depleted transplantation in children. Unique molecular identifiers were used in preparing the TCRbeta library. TCRdb independently ran MiXCR on the PCR reads; one entry per CDR3 protein. Among some 400,000 distinct CDR3 sequences, roughly 20% were seen once, and the ten largest hold about 3.8%. Sequencing used PBMCs from the stem cell graft donor, obtained from the stem cell graft. The TCR was taken from a human donor who donated a stem cell graft to a child with acute myeloid leukemia. The genes are TRBV11-2 and TRBJ2-1; TRBD2 matches at 13 bases. The CDR3 loop reads CASSPHGTSGTGTNEQFF. The CDR3 bases are TGTGCCAGCAGCCCCCACGGGACTAGCGGGACGGGGACCAATGAGCAGTTCTTC.